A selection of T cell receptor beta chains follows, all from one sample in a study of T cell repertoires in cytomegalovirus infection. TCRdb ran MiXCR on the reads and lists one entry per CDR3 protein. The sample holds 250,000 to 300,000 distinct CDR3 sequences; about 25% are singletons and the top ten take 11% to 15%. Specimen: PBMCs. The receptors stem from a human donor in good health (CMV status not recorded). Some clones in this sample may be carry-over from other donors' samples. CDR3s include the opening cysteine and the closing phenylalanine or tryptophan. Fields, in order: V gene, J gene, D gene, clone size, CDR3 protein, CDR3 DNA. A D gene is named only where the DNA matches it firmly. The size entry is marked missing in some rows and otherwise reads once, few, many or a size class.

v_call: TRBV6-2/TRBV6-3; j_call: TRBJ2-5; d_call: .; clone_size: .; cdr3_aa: CASSYPPGQRSRETQYF; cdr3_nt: TGTGCCAGCAGTTACCCGCCGGGACAAAGATCTAGGGAGACCCAGTACTTC
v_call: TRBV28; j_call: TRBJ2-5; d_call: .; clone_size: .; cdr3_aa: CASGLPTQYF; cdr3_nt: TGTGCCAGCGGCCTTCCGACCCAGTACTTC
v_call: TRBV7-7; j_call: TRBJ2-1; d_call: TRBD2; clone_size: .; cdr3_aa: CASSLSGSNEQFF; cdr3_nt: TGTGCCAGCAGCTTAAGCGGGAGTAATGAGCAGTTCTTC
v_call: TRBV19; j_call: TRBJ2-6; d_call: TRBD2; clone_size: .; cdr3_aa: CASSILAGADSGANVLTF; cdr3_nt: TGTGCCAGTAGTATTCTAGCGGGGGCCGACTCTGGGGCCAACGTCCTGACTTTC
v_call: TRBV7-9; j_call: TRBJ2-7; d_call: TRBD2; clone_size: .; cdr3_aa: CASSSGLAGAILSYEQYF; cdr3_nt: TGTGCCAGCAGCTCGGGACTAGCGGGAGCCATCCTCTCCTACGAGCAGTACTTC
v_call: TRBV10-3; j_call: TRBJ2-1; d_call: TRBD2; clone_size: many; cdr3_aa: CAIGTPGGYNEQFF; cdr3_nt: TGTGCCATCGGGACTCCGGGGGGCTACAATGAGCAGTTCTTC
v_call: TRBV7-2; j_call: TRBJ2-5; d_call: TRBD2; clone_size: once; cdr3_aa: CASSPHGEGTQAFGSETQYF; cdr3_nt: TGTGCCAGCAGCCCCCACGGGGAGGGGACTCAAGCCTTCGGGTCAGAGACCCAGTACTTC
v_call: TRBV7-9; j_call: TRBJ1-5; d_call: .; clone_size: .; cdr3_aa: CASSLALRTYSNQPQHF; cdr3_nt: TGTGCCAGCAGCTTAGCGCTGAGGACTTATAGCAATCAGCCCCAGCATTTT
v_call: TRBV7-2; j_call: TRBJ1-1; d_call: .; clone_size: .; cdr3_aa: CASSIQGWAEAFF; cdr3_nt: TGTGCCAGCAGTATCCAGGGTTGGGCTGAAGCTTTCTTT
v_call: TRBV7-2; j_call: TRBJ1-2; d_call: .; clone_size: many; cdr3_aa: CASSHNPLTYGYTF; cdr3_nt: TGTGCCAGCAGCCACAACCCCCTTACCTATGGCTACACCTTC
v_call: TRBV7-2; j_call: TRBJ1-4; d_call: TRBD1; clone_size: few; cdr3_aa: CASSSKTGTGGKKLFF; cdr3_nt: TGTGCCAGCAGCTCCAAAACCGGGACAGGGGGAAAAAAACTGTTTTTT
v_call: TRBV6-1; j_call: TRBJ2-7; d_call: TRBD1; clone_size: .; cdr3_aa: CASINGGQGLREQYF; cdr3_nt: TGTGCCAGCATCAACGGTGGACAGGGGCTGAGGGAGCAGTACTTC
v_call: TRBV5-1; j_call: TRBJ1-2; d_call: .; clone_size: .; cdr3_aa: CASSLGTGSLIDGYTF; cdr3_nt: TGCGCCAGCAGCTTGGGTACGGGCAGCTTGATCGATGGCTACACCTTC
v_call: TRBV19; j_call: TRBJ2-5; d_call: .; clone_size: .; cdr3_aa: CASSIRRGPRYQETQYF; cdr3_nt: TGTGCCAGTAGTATTCGGAGGGGCCCGCGGTACCAAGAGACCCAGTACTTC
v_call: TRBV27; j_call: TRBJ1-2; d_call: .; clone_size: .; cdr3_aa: CASSFLAGGPNYGYTF; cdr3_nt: TGTGCCAGCAGTTTTCTCGCTGGGGGACCTAACTATGGCTACACCTTC
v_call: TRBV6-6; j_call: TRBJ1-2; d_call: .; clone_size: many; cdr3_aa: CASSSGGGYTF; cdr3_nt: TGTGCCAGCAGTTCCGGGGGGGGCTACACCTTC
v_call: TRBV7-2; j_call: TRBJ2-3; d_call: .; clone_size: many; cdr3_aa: CASSLNGNTQYF; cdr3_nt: TGTGCCAGCAGCTTAAATGGTAATACGCAGTATTTT
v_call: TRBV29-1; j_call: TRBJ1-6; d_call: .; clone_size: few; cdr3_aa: CSVLEANNSPLHF; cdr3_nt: TGCAGCGTTCTCGAGGCGAATAATTCACCCCTCCACTTT
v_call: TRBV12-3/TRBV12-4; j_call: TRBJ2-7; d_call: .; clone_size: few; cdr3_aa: CASSVQGPSSYEQYF; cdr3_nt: TGTGCCAGCAGTGTGCAGGGGCCAAGCTCCTACGAGCAGTACTTC
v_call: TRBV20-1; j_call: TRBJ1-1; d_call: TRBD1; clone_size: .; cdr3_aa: CSAPQTGGTEAFF; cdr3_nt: TGCAGTGCTCCCCAAACAGGGGGCACTGAAGCTTTCTTT
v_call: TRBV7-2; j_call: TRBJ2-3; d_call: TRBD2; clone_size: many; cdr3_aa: CASTNLAGAAQYF; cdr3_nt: TGTGCCAGCACCAACCTAGCGGGAGCGGCGCAGTATTTT
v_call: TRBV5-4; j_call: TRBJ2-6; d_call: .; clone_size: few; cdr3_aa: CASSPLRPGTFSSGANVLTF; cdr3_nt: TGTGCCAGCAGCCCTTTGCGGCCCGGGACCTTCTCCTCTGGGGCCAACGTCCTGACTTTC
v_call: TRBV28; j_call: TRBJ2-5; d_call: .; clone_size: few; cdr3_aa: CASSLWGNKETQYF; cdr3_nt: TGTGCCAGCAGTTTGTGGGGGAACAAAGAGACCCAGTACTTC
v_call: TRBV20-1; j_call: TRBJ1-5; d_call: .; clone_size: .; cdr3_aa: CSARDHPGSYQPQHF; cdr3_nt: TGCAGTGCTAGAGATCATCCAGGGAGTTATCAGCCCCAGCATTTT
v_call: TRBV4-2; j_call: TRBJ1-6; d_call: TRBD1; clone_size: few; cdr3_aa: CASSQDGQGVGSPLHF; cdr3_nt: TGTGCCAGCAGCCAAGATGGGCAGGGGGTTGGTTCACCCCTCCACTTT
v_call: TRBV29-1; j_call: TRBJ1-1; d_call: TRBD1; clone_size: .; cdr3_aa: CSVEQGWNTEAFF; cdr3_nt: TGCAGCGTAGAACAGGGGTGGAACACTGAAGCTTTCTTT
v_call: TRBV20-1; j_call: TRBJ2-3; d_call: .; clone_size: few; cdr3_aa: CSARDFRTGTDTQYF; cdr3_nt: TGCAGTGCTAGAGATTTCCGGACAGGCACAGATACGCAGTATTTT
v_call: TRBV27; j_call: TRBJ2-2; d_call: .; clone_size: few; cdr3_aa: CASSLLQGHTGELFF; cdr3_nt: TGTGCCAGCAGTTTGTTACAGGGACACACCGGGGAGCTGTTTTTT
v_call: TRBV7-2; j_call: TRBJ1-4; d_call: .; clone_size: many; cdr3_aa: CASSPPGSGSEKLFF; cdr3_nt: TGTGCCAGCAGCCCACCGGGTTCGGGGAGTGAAAAACTGTTTTTT
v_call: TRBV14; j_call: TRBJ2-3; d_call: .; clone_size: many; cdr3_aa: CASSQDPGGRGLPDTQYF; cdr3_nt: TGTGCCAGCAGCCAAGACCCCGGGGGCAGGGGTTTGCCAGATACGCAGTATTTT
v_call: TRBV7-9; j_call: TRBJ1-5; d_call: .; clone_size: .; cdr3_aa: CASSLDGSLSNQPQHF; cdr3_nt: TGTGCCAGCAGCTTAGACGGCTCTCTGAGCAATCAGCCCCAGCATTTT
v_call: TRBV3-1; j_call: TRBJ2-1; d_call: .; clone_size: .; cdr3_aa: CASSQANNEQFF; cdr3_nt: TGTGCCAGCAGCCAAGCGAACAATGAGCAGTTCTTC
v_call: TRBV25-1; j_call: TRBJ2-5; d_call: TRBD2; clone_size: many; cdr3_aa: CASSEYPGLQYF; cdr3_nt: TGTGCCAGCAGTGAATATCCGGGACTACAGTACTTC
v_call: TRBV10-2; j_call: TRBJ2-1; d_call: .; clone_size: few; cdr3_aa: CASSESSLEQFF; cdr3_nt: TGCGCCAGCAGTGAGTCGAGCCTTGAGCAGTTCTTC
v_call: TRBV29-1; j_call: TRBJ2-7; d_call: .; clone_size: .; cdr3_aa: CSVRLGTYEQYF; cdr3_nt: TGCAGCGTTCGGCTTGGAACCTACGAGCAGTACTTC
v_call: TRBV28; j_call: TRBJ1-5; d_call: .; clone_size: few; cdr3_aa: CAIDGSNQPQHF; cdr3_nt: TGTGCCATAGACGGTAGCAATCAGCCCCAGCATTTT
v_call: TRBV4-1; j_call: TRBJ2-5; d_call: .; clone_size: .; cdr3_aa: CASSQDTGPQETQYF; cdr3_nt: TGCGCCAGCAGCCAAGATACAGGCCCCCAAGAGACCCAGTACTTC
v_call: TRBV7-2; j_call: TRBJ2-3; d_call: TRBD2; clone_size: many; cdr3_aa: CASSLHRLAGVTDTQYF; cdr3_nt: TGTGCCAGCAGCCTCCACCGACTAGCGGGGGTCACAGATACGCAGTATTTT
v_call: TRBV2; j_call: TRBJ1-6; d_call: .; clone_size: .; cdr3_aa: CASRATVYNSPLHF; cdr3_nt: TGTGCCAGCAGGGCGACAGTCTATAATTCACCCCTCCACTTT
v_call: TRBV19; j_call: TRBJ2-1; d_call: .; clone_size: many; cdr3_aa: CATLRVGGHNEQFF; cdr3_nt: TGTGCCACATTAAGGGTTGGAGGACACAATGAGCAGTTCTTC
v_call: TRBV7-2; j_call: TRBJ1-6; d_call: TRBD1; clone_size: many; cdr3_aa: CASSLANRGTSPLHF; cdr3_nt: TGTGCCAGCAGCTTAGCAAACAGGGGGACGTCACCCCTCCACTTT
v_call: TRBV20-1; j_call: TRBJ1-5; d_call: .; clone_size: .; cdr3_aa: CSANRDYSNQPQHF; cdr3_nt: TGCAGTGCGAACAGGGATTATAGCAATCAGCCCCAGCATTTT
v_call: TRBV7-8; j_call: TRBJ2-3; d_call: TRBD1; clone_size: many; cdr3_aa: CASSLSGTGSDTQYF; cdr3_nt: TGTGCCAGCAGCTTATCCGGGACAGGGTCAGATACGCAGTATTTT
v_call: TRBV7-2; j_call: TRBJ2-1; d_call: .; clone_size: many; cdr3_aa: CASTQQGGNGGEQFF; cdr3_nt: TGTGCCAGCACCCAGCAGGGGGGCAATGGTGGTGAGCAGTTCTTC
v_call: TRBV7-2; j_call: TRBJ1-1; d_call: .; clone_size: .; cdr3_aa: CASSGETEAFF; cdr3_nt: TGTGCCAGCAGCGGGGAGACTGAAGCTTTCTTT
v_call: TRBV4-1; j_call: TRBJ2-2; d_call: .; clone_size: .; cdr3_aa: CASSVRITGRGELFF; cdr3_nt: TGCGCCAGCAGCGTACGAATAACAGGGCGCGGGGAGCTGTTTTTT
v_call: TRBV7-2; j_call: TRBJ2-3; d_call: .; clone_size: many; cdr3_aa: CASSRGQPRTDTQYF; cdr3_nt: TGTGCCAGCAGCCGGGGACAACCCCGCACAGATACGCAGTATTTT
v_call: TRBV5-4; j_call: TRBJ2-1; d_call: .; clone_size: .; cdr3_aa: CASSLKTESYNEQFF; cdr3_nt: TGTGCCAGCAGCTTGAAAACAGAATCCTACAATGAGCAGTTCTTC
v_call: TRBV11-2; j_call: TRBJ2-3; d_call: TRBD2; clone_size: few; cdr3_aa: CASSNLAGGRDTQYF; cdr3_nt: TGTGCCAGCAGCAATCTAGCGGGGGGCCGGGATACGCAGTATTTT
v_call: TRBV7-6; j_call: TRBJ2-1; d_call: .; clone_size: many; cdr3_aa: CASSLVRDNEQFF; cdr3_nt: TGTGCCAGCAGCCTGGTCCGCGACAATGAGCAGTTCTTC